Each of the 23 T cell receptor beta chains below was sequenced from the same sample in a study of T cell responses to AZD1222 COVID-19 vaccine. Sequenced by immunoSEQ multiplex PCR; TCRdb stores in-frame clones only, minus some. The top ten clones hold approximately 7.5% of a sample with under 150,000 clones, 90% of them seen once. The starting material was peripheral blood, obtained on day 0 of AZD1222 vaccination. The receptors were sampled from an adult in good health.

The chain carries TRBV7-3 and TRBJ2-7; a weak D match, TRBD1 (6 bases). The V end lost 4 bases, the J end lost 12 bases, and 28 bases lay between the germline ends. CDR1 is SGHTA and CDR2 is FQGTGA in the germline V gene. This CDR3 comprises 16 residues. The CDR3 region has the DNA TGTGCCAGCAGCTGCCAAACGTCCGGACAGCGATACTTTGGGTACTTC. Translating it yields CASSCQTSGQRYFGYF. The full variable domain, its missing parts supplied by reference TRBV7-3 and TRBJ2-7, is GAGVSQTPSNKVTEKGKYVELRCDPISGHTALYWYRQSLGQGPEFLIYFQGTGAADDSGLPNDRFFAVRPEGSVSTLKIQRTERGDSAVYLCASSCQTSGQRYFGYFGPGTRLTVT.

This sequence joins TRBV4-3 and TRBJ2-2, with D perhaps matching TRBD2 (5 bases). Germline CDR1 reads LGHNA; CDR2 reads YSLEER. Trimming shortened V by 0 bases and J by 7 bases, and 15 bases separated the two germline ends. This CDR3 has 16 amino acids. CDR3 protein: CASSQDRASSHGELFF. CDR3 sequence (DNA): TGCGCCAGCAGCCAAGATAGGGCTAGCAGTCACGGGGAGCTGTTTTTT.

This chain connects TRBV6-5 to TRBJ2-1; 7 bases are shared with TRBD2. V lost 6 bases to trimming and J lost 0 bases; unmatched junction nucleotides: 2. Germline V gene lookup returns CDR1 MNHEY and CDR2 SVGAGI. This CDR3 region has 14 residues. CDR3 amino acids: CASRRGSSYNEQFF. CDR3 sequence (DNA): TGTGCCAGCAGGCGGGGGAGCTCCTACAATGAGCAGTTCTTC.

CDR3 loop: CASSPRGGGAYEQYF. The CDR3, as DNA: TGTGCCAGTAGTCCACGGGGAGGTGGGGCCTACGAGCAGTACTTC. The V and J genes are TRBV19 and TRBJ2-7; perhaps TRBD2 as D (6 bases). CDR1 is LNHDA, CDR2 SQIVND, per germline (reference sequence). This CDR3 spans 15 amino acids. V was trimmed by 5 bases and J by 2 bases, leaving 16 bases between them.

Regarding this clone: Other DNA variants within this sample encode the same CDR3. The CDR3 coding sequence is TGTGCCAGCTCACCAGGGACGGGCAGCTCCTACGAGCAGTACTTC. Its translation: CASSPGTGSSYEQYF. This chain connects TRBV18 to TRBJ2-7; D is possibly TRBD1 or TRBD2 (5 bases each). The germline V gene has CDR1 KGHSH and CDR2 LQKENI. The CDR3 has 15 amino acids. V dropped 2 bases and J dropped 0 bases, with 11 bases sitting between them. The whole variable domain, remainder taken from reference TRBV18 and TRBJ2-7, is NAGVMQNPRHLVRRRGQEARLRCSPMKGHSHVYWYRQLPEEGLKFMVYLQKENIIDESGMPKERFSAEFPKEGPSILRIQQVVRGDSAAYFCASSPGTGSSYEQYFGPGTRLTVT.

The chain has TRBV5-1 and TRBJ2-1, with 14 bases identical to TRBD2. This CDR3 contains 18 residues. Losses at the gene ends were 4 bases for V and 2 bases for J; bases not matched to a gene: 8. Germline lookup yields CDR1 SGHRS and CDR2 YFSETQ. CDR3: CASSAGLAGAIAYNEQFF. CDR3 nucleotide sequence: TGCGCCAGCAGCGCGGGACTAGCGGGAGCGATAGCCTACAATGAGCAGTTCTTC.

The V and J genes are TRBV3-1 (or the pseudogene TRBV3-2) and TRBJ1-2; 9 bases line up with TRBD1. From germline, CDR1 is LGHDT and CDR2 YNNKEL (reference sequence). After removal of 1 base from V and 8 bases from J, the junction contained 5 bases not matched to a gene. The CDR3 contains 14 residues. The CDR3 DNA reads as TGTGCCAGCAGCCAAGTCGGGACAGGGTTCGGCTACACCTTC. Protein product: CASSQVGTGFGYTF.

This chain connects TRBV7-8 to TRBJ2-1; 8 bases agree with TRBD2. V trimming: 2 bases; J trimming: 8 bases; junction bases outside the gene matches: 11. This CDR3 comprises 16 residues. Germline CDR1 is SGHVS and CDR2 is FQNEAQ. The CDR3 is CASSLSWGLDSYEQFF. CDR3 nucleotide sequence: TGTGCCAGCAGCTTATCATGGGGACTAGACAGTTATGAGCAGTTCTTC.

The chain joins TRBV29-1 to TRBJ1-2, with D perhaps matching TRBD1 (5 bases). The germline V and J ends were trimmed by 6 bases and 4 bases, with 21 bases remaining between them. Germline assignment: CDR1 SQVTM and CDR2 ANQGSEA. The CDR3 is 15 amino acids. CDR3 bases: TGCAGCGTCGCCGAAGGGCAGGGCTTTTCCTATGGCTACACCTTC. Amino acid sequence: CSVAEGQGFSYGYTF.

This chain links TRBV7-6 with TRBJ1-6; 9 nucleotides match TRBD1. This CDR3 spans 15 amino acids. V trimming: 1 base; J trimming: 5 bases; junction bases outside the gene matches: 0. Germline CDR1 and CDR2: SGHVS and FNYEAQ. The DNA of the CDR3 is TGTGCCAGCAGCTTAGGGACAGGGGATAATTCACCCCTCCACTTT. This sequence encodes CASSLGTGDNSPLHF.

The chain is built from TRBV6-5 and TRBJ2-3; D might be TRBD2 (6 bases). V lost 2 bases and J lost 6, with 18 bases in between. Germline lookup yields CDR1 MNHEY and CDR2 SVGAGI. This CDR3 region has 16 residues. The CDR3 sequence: CASSYPSAGFVDTQYF. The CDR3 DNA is TGTGCCAGCAGTTACCCCTCGGCGGGGTTTGTGGATACGCAGTATTTT.

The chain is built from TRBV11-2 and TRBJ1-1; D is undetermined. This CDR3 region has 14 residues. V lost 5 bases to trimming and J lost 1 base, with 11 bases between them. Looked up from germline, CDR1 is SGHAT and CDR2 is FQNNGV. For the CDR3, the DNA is TGTGCCAGCAGCCCAAACACATGGAACACTGAAGCTTTCTTT. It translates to CASSPNTWNTEAFF.

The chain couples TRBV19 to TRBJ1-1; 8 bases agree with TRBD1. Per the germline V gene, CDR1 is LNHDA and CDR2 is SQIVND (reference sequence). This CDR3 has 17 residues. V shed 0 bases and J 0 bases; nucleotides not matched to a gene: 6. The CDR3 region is CASSIDRDRGLNTEAFF. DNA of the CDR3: TGTGCCAGTAGTATAGATCGCGACAGGGGATTGAACACTGAAGCTTTCTTT.

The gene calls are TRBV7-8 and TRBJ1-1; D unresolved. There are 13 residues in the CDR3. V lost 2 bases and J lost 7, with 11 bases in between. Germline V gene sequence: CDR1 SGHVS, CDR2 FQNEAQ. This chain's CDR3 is CASSLRGYSEAFF. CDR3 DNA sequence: TGTGCCAGCAGCTTACGGGGTTACAGTGAAGCTTTCTTT.

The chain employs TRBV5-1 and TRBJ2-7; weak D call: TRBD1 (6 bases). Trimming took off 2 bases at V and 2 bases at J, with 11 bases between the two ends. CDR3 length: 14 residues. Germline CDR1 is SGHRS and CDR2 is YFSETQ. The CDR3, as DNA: TGCGCCAGCAGCTTCGGACAGACCGCCTACGAGCAGTACTTC. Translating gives CASSFGQTAYEQYF.

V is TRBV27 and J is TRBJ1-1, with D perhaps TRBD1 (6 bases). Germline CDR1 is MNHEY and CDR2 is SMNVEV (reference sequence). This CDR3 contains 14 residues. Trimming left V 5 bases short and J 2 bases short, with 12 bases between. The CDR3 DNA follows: TGTGCCAGCAGTAAACCGGGACATAACACTGAAGCTTTCTTT. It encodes CASSKPGHNTEAFF.

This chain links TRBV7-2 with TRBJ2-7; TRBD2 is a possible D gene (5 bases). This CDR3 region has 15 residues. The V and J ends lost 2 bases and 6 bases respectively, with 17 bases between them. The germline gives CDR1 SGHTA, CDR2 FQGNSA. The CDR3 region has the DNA TGTGCCAGCAGCTTAAGTATGGACTCGGTCCGCGAGCAGTACTTC. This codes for CASSLSMDSVREQYF. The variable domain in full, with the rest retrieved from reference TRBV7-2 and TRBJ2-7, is GAGVSQSPSNKVTEKGKDVELRCDPISGHTALYWYRQSLGQGLEFLIYFQGNSAPDKSGLPSDRFSAERTGGSVSTLTIQRTQQEDSAVYLCASSLSMDSVREQYFGPGTRLTVT.

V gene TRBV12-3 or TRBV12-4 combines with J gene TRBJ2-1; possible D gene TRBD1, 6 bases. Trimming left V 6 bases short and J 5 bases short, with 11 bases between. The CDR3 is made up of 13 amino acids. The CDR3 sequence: CASSKGTNNEQFF. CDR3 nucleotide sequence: TGTGCCAGCAGCAAGGGGACAAACAATGAGCAGTTCTTC.

Here the CDR3 DNA reads TGTGCCAGCAGGGACGACAGGGGGATAAACACTGAAGCTTTCTTT. It is translated as CASRDDRGINTEAFF. The chain is built from TRBV6-6 and TRBJ1-1; 9 bases match TRBD1. The CDR3 sequence is 15 residues long. Trimming removed 6 bases from V and 2 bases from J; junction bases left unmatched: 7. Germline V lookup: CDR1 MNHNY, CDR2 SVGAGI (reference sequence).

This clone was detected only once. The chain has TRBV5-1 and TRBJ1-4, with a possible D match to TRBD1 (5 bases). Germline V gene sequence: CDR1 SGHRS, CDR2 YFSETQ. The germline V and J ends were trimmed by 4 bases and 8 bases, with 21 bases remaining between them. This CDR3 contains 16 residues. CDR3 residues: CASSQERGVSDEKLFF. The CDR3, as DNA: TGCGCCAGCAGCCAAGAACGGGGGGTTTCGGACGAAAAACTGTTTTTT.

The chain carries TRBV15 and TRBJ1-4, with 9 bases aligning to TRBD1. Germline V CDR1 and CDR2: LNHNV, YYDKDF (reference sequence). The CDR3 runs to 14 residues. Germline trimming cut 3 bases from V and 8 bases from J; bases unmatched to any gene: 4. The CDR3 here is CATSRGQGGEKLFF. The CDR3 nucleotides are TGTGCCACCAGCAGGGGACAGGGAGGGGAAAAACTGTTTTTT.

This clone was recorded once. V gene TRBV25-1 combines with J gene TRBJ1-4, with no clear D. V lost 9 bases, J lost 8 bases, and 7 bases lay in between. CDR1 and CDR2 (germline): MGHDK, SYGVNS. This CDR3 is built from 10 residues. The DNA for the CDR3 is TGTGCCAGGGTGTTGGAAAAACTGTTTTTT. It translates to CARVLEKLFF.

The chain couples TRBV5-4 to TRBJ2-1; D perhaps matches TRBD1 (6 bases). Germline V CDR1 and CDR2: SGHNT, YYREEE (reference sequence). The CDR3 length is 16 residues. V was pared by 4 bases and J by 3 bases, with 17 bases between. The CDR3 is CASSREGELVYNEQFF. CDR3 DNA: TGTGCCAGCAGCCGAGAGGGGGAGTTAGTCTACAATGAGCAGTTCTTC. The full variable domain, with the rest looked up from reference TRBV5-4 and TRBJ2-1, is ETGVTQSPTHLIKTRGQQVTLRCSSQSGHNTVSWYQQALGQGPQFIFQYYREEENGRGNFPPRFSGLQFPNYSSELNVNALELDDSALYLCASSREGELVYNEQFFGPGTRLTVL.